This T cell receptor beta chain emerged from a study of CD8+CD57+ T cells in acquired aplastic anemia. Study context: Mean read depth for CD4+ cells from healthy donors was around 11 million.

The CDR3 length is 14 residues. CDR1 is SGHVS, CDR2 FQNEAQ, per germline. With 4 bases removed from V and 5 bases from J, the gap between germline ends came to 15 bases. Whole-study results and caveats: Patients shared approximately 30 CD8+ CDR3 sequences with controls. Patients were compared with controls for CD8+ Simpson's diversity, and no significant difference emerged.

The study profiled TCR beta VDJ and CDR3 using genomic DNA as template. TCRdb reprocessed the reads via MiXCR and lists one record per CDR3 protein. The sample contains about 110,000 distinct CDR3 sequences, under 60% of which appear only once. On this clonotype itself: The antigen remains unidentified.

V gene TRBV7-8 combines with J gene TRBJ2-7; D might be TRBD1 (5 bases). Sequencing was performed on sorted CD4+, CD8+, or CD8+CD57+ T cells (not recorded which) from PBMCs. The receptor comes from a human donor in good health, serving as a control. CDR3 protein: CASSWGPRTDEQYF. CDR3 DNA: TGTGCCAGCAGCTGGGGCCCCCGAACCGACGAGCAGTACTTC.